A selection of T cell receptor beta chains follows, all from one sample in a study of glioma-infiltrating T cells. TCRdb recomputed calls from the multiplex PCR reads with MiXCR, one row per CDR3 protein. Of about 140,000 distinct CDR3 sequences in the sample, approximately 40% were seen once. Specimen: glioma tissue, nonneoplastic brain tissue, or PBMCs (not recorded which). The receptors shown here come from a human donor with low-grade glioma or glioblastoma, undergoing nonglioma brain surgery, or in good health (not recorded which). CDR3s include the opening cysteine and the closing phenylalanine or tryptophan. Each record gives: J gene, V gene, clone size, D gene, CDR3 DNA, CDR3 protein. The D gene is left open where the match is weak. Size tells how often a clone was seen (once, few, many) or the class of an expanded clone, and some rows leave it out.

j_call: TRBJ2-1; v_call: TRBV6-1; clone_size: few; d_call: -; cdr3_nt: TGTGCCAGCAGAAATGAGCAGTTCTTC; cdr3_aa: CASRNEQFF
j_call: TRBJ2-3; v_call: TRBV20-1; clone_size: few; d_call: -; cdr3_nt: TGCAGTGCTCGTACAGGACCCAGCACAGATACGCAGTATTTT; cdr3_aa: CSARTGPSTDTQYF
j_call: TRBJ2-3; v_call: TRBV4-3; clone_size: once; d_call: -; cdr3_nt: TGCGCCAGCAGCCAAGATAGAAGTAGCACAGATACGCAGTATTTT; cdr3_aa: CASSQDRSSTDTQYF
j_call: TRBJ2-1; v_call: TRBV5-1; clone_size: few; d_call: -; cdr3_nt: TGCGCCAGCAGTAGCCGATCCGGGACGAGGGGTGAGCAGTTCTTC; cdr3_aa: CASSSRSGTRGEQFF
j_call: TRBJ2-5; v_call: TRBV6-1; clone_size: -; d_call: TRBD1; cdr3_nt: TGTGCCAGCAGCGACCGGACAGGGGGAGAGACCCAGTACTTC; cdr3_aa: CASSDRTGGETQYF
j_call: TRBJ2-5; v_call: TRBV28; clone_size: few; d_call: TRBD2; cdr3_nt: TGTGCCAGCAGTCTTCTAAGCGGGGGCCAAGAGACCCAGTACTTC; cdr3_aa: CASSLLSGGQETQYF
j_call: TRBJ2-7; v_call: TRBV20-1; clone_size: few; d_call: -; cdr3_nt: TGCAGTGCTTACTCCTACGAGCAGTACTTC; cdr3_aa: CSAYSYEQYF
j_call: TRBJ2-2; v_call: TRBV6-2/TRBV6-3; clone_size: -; d_call: -; cdr3_nt: TGTGCCAGCACCAGGCTAGAGGGGGAGCTGTTTTTT; cdr3_aa: CASTRLEGELFF
j_call: TRBJ1-6; v_call: TRBV15; clone_size: few; d_call: TRBD1; cdr3_nt: TGTGCCACCAGCAGAGATCCTAGGGCAGGGGGCTTCAATAATTCACCCCTCCACTTT; cdr3_aa: CATSRDPRAGGFNNSPLHF
j_call: TRBJ2-1; v_call: TRBV6-2/TRBV6-3; clone_size: many; d_call: -; cdr3_nt: TGTGCCAGCAGTTACTCAGGACAGTTGAATGAGCAGTTCTTC; cdr3_aa: CASSYSGQLNEQFF
j_call: TRBJ1-5; v_call: TRBV28; clone_size: many; d_call: -; cdr3_nt: TGTGCCAGCAGTTTGGCAGGGCACAGCAATCAGCCCCAGCATTTT; cdr3_aa: CASSLAGHSNQPQHF
j_call: TRBJ2-2; v_call: TRBV7-9; clone_size: -; d_call: -; cdr3_nt: TGTGCCAGCAGCTTAGTACGGCCGGAGAACACCGGGGAGCTGTTTTTT; cdr3_aa: CASSLVRPENTGELFF
j_call: TRBJ2-7; v_call: TRBV6-5; clone_size: -; d_call: TRBD2; cdr3_nt: TGTGCCAGCAGTTACATATCTAGCGGGGAAGCCTACGAGCAGTACTTC; cdr3_aa: CASSYISSGEAYEQYF
j_call: TRBJ1-1; v_call: TRBV18; clone_size: -; d_call: TRBD1; cdr3_nt: TGTGCCAGCAGCTCGGGACAGGGGGCTCGGAATATGAACACTGAAGCTTTCTTT; cdr3_aa: CASSSGQGARNMNTEAFF
j_call: TRBJ1-2; v_call: TRBV3-1; clone_size: -; d_call: TRBD1; cdr3_nt: TGTGCCAGCAGCCAAACAGGGGGTAATAACTATGGCTACACCTTC; cdr3_aa: CASSQTGGNNYGYTF
j_call: TRBJ2-1; v_call: TRBV6-2/TRBV6-3; clone_size: -; d_call: TRBD1; cdr3_nt: TGTGCCAGCAGACCCGGGACAGGGGTACGCGAGCAGTTCTTC; cdr3_aa: CASRPGTGVREQFF
j_call: TRBJ1-1; v_call: TRBV19; clone_size: few; d_call: TRBD1; cdr3_nt: TGTGCCAGTAGTTTTTCCGTACAGGGGGCCTCTGAAGCTTTCTTT; cdr3_aa: CASSFSVQGASEAFF
j_call: TRBJ2-7; v_call: TRBV14; clone_size: -; d_call: TRBD1; cdr3_nt: TGTGCCAGCAGCCAAACGGACAGGTGGTACTACGAGCAGTACTTC; cdr3_aa: CASSQTDRWYYEQYF
j_call: TRBJ2-2; v_call: TRBV6-1; clone_size: -; d_call: -; cdr3_nt: TGTGCCAGCAGTGAAGGGGTTTTTGTGACCGGGGAGCTGTTTTTT; cdr3_aa: CASSEGVFVTGELFF
j_call: TRBJ2-7; v_call: TRBV3-1; clone_size: -; d_call: TRBD1; cdr3_nt: TGTGCCAGCAGGCGACAGGGGGCCGACGAGCAGTACTTC; cdr3_aa: CASRRQGADEQYF
j_call: TRBJ1-5; v_call: TRBV28; clone_size: few; d_call: -; cdr3_nt: TGTGCCAGCAGTAGCCAGCTGAGCAATCAGCCCCAGCATTTT; cdr3_aa: CASSSQLSNQPQHF
j_call: TRBJ1-3; v_call: TRBV20-1; clone_size: -; d_call: -; cdr3_nt: TGCAGTGCTATTCCCAGGCGCGGAAACACCATATATTTT; cdr3_aa: CSAIPRRGNTIYF
j_call: TRBJ2-3; v_call: TRBV20-1; clone_size: many; d_call: TRBD2; cdr3_nt: TGCAGTGCTAGTGCACCGGGACTAGGTCCAGATACGCAGTATTTT; cdr3_aa: CSASAPGLGPDTQYF
j_call: TRBJ2-5; v_call: TRBV6-6; clone_size: once; d_call: -; cdr3_nt: TGTGCCAGCACCCCCGGGACCGCGGCGACCCAGTACTTC; cdr3_aa: CASTPGTAATQYF
j_call: TRBJ1-1; v_call: TRBV20-1; clone_size: -; d_call: -; cdr3_nt: TGCAGTGCCGTAGTAGAGATTCAGGGTGGTGAAGCTTTCTTT; cdr3_aa: CSAVVEIQGGEAFF
j_call: TRBJ2-1; v_call: TRBV28; clone_size: few; d_call: -; cdr3_nt: TGTGCCAGCAGTTCTGACAGGGAGGATGAGCAGTTCTTC; cdr3_aa: CASSSDREDEQFF
j_call: TRBJ2-7; v_call: TRBV20-1; clone_size: few; d_call: -; cdr3_nt: TGCAGTGCAATCCGGGGAACTCTCGGGCAGTACTTC; cdr3_aa: CSAIRGTLGQYF
j_call: TRBJ2-6; v_call: TRBV6-1; clone_size: -; d_call: -; cdr3_nt: TGTGCCAGCAGTTTACTGGGGATCTCTGGGGCCAACGTCCTGACTTTC; cdr3_aa: CASSLLGISGANVLTF
j_call: TRBJ1-1; v_call: TRBV4-1; clone_size: -; d_call: -; cdr3_nt: TGCGCCAGCAGCCAACCGGGACATCCGAACACTGAAGCTTTCTTT; cdr3_aa: CASSQPGHPNTEAFF
j_call: TRBJ2-2; v_call: TRBV5-1; clone_size: few; d_call: TRBD1; cdr3_nt: TGCGCCAGCAGCATACGGACAGGGGACACCGGGGAGCTGTTTTTT; cdr3_aa: CASSIRTGDTGELFF
j_call: TRBJ2-5; v_call: TRBV6-2/TRBV6-3; clone_size: -; d_call: -; cdr3_nt: TGTGCCAGCAGGCACAGATGGGGGAAAGAGACCCAGTACTTC; cdr3_aa: CASRHRWGKETQYF
j_call: TRBJ1-5; v_call: TRBV7-2; clone_size: -; d_call: -; cdr3_nt: TGTGCCAGCAGTCAGGACCCAGGGCAGCCCCAGCATTTT; cdr3_aa: CASSQDPGQPQHF
j_call: TRBJ1-2; v_call: TRBV27; clone_size: -; d_call: -; cdr3_nt: TGTGCCAGCAGTCCATTCGGGACGGCAGGCGGCTACACCTTC; cdr3_aa: CASSPFGTAGGYTF
j_call: TRBJ2-3; v_call: TRBV10-3; clone_size: few; d_call: -; cdr3_nt: TGTGCCATCACGGGGAGCTCGGATACGCAGTATTTT; cdr3_aa: CAITGSSDTQYF
j_call: TRBJ2-5; v_call: TRBV20-1; clone_size: -; d_call: -; cdr3_nt: TGCAGTGCTAGATCCAGCAGCGAGACCCAGTACTTC; cdr3_aa: CSARSSSETQYF
j_call: TRBJ2-1; v_call: TRBV4-2; clone_size: -; d_call: TRBD2; cdr3_nt: TGTGCCAGCAGCCAAGACGGCCAGCGGGGGGGCCATGAGCAGTTCTTC; cdr3_aa: CASSQDGQRGGHEQFF
j_call: TRBJ2-5; v_call: TRBV27; clone_size: many; d_call: TRBD2; cdr3_nt: TGTGCCAGCAGTTTATTGGGTGGCGGGAGCTTAGAGACCCAGTACTTC; cdr3_aa: CASSLLGGGSLETQYF
j_call: TRBJ2-1; v_call: TRBV20-1; clone_size: few; d_call: TRBD2; cdr3_nt: TGCAGTGCTAGAGGATCCAGCGGGAGGTTTCGCTCCTACAATGAGCAGTTCTTC; cdr3_aa: CSARGSSGRFRSYNEQFF
j_call: TRBJ1-3; v_call: TRBV7-9; clone_size: many; d_call: TRBD1; cdr3_nt: TGTGCCAGCACCCCCTTGGGACAGGGGAGTAACACCATATATTTT; cdr3_aa: CASTPLGQGSNTIYF
j_call: TRBJ2-3; v_call: TRBV6-1; clone_size: -; d_call: TRBD1; cdr3_nt: TGCGCCAGCAGTGAAACAGGGGCGGCAGATACGCAGTATTTT; cdr3_aa: CASSETGAADTQYF
j_call: TRBJ1-3; v_call: TRBV15; clone_size: -; d_call: -; cdr3_nt: TGTGCCACCAGCAGAGCGGAGGGAAACACCATATATTTT; cdr3_aa: CATSRAEGNTIYF
j_call: TRBJ2-7; v_call: TRBV15; clone_size: -; d_call: TRBD1; cdr3_nt: TGTGCCACCAGCAGACGACAGGGTTACGAGCAGTACTTC; cdr3_aa: CATSRRQGYEQYF
j_call: TRBJ1-5; v_call: TRBV20-1; clone_size: many; d_call: -; cdr3_nt: TGCAGTGCTAAGCCTGCCGATCAGCCCCAGCATTTT; cdr3_aa: CSAKPADQPQHF
j_call: TRBJ2-3; v_call: TRBV20-1; clone_size: -; d_call: -; cdr3_nt: TGCAGTGCCCCCCTGGGCGGAGATACGCAGTATTTT; cdr3_aa: CSAPLGGDTQYF
j_call: TRBJ2-1; v_call: TRBV20-1; clone_size: many; d_call: -; cdr3_nt: TGCAGTGCTAGAGATTCGCGATACTCCTACAATGAGCAGTTCTTC; cdr3_aa: CSARDSRYSYNEQFF
j_call: TRBJ2-7; v_call: TRBV18; clone_size: -; d_call: TRBD2; cdr3_nt: TGTGCCAGCTCACTACCGGGACTAGCGGGGGCCTACGAGCAGTACTTC; cdr3_aa: CASSLPGLAGAYEQYF
j_call: TRBJ2-2; v_call: TRBV7-8; clone_size: few; d_call: TRBD1; cdr3_nt: TGTGCCAGCAGCCCTCAGGGGGCTAAGAACACCGGGGAGCTGTTTTTT; cdr3_aa: CASSPQGAKNTGELFF
j_call: TRBJ2-1; v_call: TRBV4-1; clone_size: -; d_call: -; cdr3_nt: TGCGCCAGCAGCCAAGATGGGAACAGGGTAAACCTGTTCTTC; cdr3_aa: CASSQDGNRVNLFF
j_call: TRBJ1-1; v_call: TRBV15; clone_size: few; d_call: -; cdr3_nt: TGTGCCACCAGCAGAGATCGGGCCTTGGACACTGAAGCTTTCTTT; cdr3_aa: CATSRDRALDTEAFF
j_call: TRBJ2-3; v_call: TRBV6-1; clone_size: many; d_call: TRBD2; cdr3_nt: TGTGCCAGCAGTGATGTCCTGAGTCGGGGGGGTACGCAGTATTTT; cdr3_aa: CASSDVLSRGGTQYF
j_call: TRBJ1-1; v_call: TRBV20-1; clone_size: -; d_call: -; cdr3_nt: TGCAGTGCCGAAAAGACAGTTAACACTGAAGCTTTCTTT; cdr3_aa: CSAEKTVNTEAFF
j_call: TRBJ1-5; v_call: TRBV19; clone_size: -; d_call: -; cdr3_nt: TGTGCCAGTAAATCACAGGGTTTGTCCAATCAGCCCCAGCATTTT; cdr3_aa: CASKSQGLSNQPQHF
j_call: TRBJ1-4; v_call: TRBV28; clone_size: few; d_call: -; cdr3_nt: TGTGCCAGCAGTTTATTCAGGATCTCAACTAATGAAAAACTGTTTTTT; cdr3_aa: CASSLFRISTNEKLFF
j_call: TRBJ2-1; v_call: TRBV10-3; clone_size: few; d_call: -; cdr3_nt: TGTGCCATCAGTGGGACAGATTTTAGTGAGCAGTTCTTC; cdr3_aa: CAISGTDFSEQFF